The rows below give T cell receptor beta chains drawn from one sample of a study of shared T cell receptors in the human thymus. Sequencing used immunoSEQ multiplex PCR; TCRdb keeps in-frame clones, though not all of them. The repertoire includes 700,000 or so clones, approximately 83% of them detected once, and more than 0.008% sits in the top ten. These same records also appear under a second study, on human thymus T cells.

What was sequenced was thymocytes. The receptors come from a girl under three years old with a congenital heart defect. CDR3s include the opening cysteine and the closing phenylalanine or tryptophan. D genes are given only for firm matches. Rows may omit the clone size; those that give it use once, few, many or a size class.

CASSPQGARGETQYF | TGTGCCAGCAGCCCCCAGGGGGCGCGGGGAGAGACCCAGTACTTC | TRBV6-5 | 15 | TRBJ2-5 | few | TRBD1
CASMDRGQNTIYF | TGTGCCAGCATGGACAGGGGGCAAAACACCATATATTTT | TRBV2 | 13 | TRBJ1-3 | NA | TRBD1
CASGLGRNTEAFF | TGTGCTAGTGGTTTGGGCAGGAACACTGAAGCTTTCTTT | TRBV12-5 | 13 | TRBJ1-1 | NA | NA
CASKPWGETNYGYTF | TGTGCCAGCAAGCCTTGGGGGGAGACTAACTATGGCTACACCTTC | TRBV28 | 15 | TRBJ1-2 | NA | NA
CASSGADRDLDGYTF | TGTGCCAGCAGCGGAGCTGACAGGGATTTGGATGGCTACACCTTC | TRBV27 | 15 | TRBJ1-2 | NA | TRBD1
CASMRGTSNQPQHF | TGTGCCAGCATGAGGGGGACCAGCAATCAGCCCCAGCATTTT | TRBV2 | 14 | TRBJ1-5 | few | NA
CASSLARPGGQGHYEQYF | TGCGCCAGCAGCTTGGCGCGGCCGGGGGGACAGGGTCACTACGAGCAGTACTTC | TRBV5-1 | 18 | TRBJ2-7 | NA | TRBD1
CASSKVDGTGGTGELFF | TGTGCCAGCAGCAAAGTAGATGGGACAGGGGGCACCGGGGAGCTGTTTTTT | TRBV21-1 | 17 | TRBJ2-2 | NA | NA
CASSFTIQGGIREKLFF | TGTGCCAGCAGCTTTACTATCCAAGGCGGTATAAGAGAAAAACTGTTTTTT | TRBV7-8 | 17 | TRBJ1-4 | NA | NA
CASSSTGLNTEAFF | TGTGCCAGCAGTTCGACAGGGCTGAACACTGAAGCTTTCTTT | TRBV28 | 14 | TRBJ1-1 | once | TRBD1